The entry below describes one TCR beta chain. The specificity of this receptor is unknown. Per-nucleotide qualities are absent, and no much larger clonotype sits a single base away. The CDR3 regions of human TCRbeta chains were subjected to immunosequencing. Processing in the source paper ran as follows. Repertoire TCRs were checked for matches against a reference library of SARS-CoV-2-specific TCRs that had been generated using the MIRA antigen-specificity platform. Breadth meant the fraction of unique TCRs that were SARS-CoV-2-associated, whereas depth meant the fraction of total T cells that were SARS-CoV-2-associated. Each spike-specific TCR was assigned to its reactive spike region and to a CD4 or CD8 class using the MIRA data. Log10-transformed breadth and depth values were compared by one-way ANOVA with Sidak's multiple comparisons tests. TCRdb took over this immuneACCESS table, retaining in-frame rearrangements with V and J assigned. Such tables are incomplete; in checked studies, under half of the missing clones stem from an unresolved V gene, and the remainder is unexplained. V and J calls and clone size are those listed in that table; D and trimming were worked out from the DNA. The table for this sample lists roughly 170,000 clones; 87% of them were counted only once. About 3% of the sample is taken by the ten largest.

The sample's time point label, decoded: baseline before first vaccination. Vaccinee samples came from UK trials COV001 and COV002, including a single-blind randomized controlled phase 2/3 trial of AZD1222 (ChAdOx1 nCoV-19) in healthy adults. For TCRbeta chain sequencing, PBMC samples from trial participants were taken at day 0 and at day 28 after the second dose. These data originate in a study of T cell responses to AZD1222 COVID-19 vaccine (dated by TCRdb to about 2021). Background for the entire study: AZD1222 recipients whose second dose came at about 4 weeks and those whose second dose came at about 12 weeks were combined into one group, since spike-specific TCR depth and breadth did not differ between the two schedules. A total of 233 trial participants underwent TCR sequencing, of whom about 210 received two doses of AZD1222 and approximately 25 received two doses of the MenACWY control vaccine. Enrollment into the trials was organized by age into subgroups of 18-55, 56-69 and 70-plus years, and those subgroups contained roughly 150, 30 and 60 TCR-sequenced participants, respectively. Summary of the overall study and its limitations: Vaccine-associated CD4 TCRs spanned the whole spike protein, with dominant responses in regions 160-218 and 743-854. In the small 56-69-year group, the increase in depth fell short of significance, most likely because of low power. Because no samples from the day 14 peak response were available, repertoires could be characterized only after the peak T cell response. Spike-specific TCR breadth and depth rose significantly after two AZD1222 doses compared with day 0 and with MenACWY recipients. Participants were mostly white British, with more females than males. The authors suggested clonal diversity may have been underestimated. Epitopes outside the regions mutated in the B.1.351 and B.1.1.7 variants were reportedly recognized by nearly half of the unique spike-specific TCRs. Conclusions about previously exposed vaccinees are limited because only a handful of AZD1222 recipients were SARS-CoV-2 seropositive at baseline.

Deletion took 4 bases off V and 1 base off J, with a span of 13 bases between the germline ends. From a lookup of the germline V gene (reference sequence), CDR1 and CDR2 are LGHDT and YNNKEL. CDR3 length: 15 amino acids, cysteine to phenylalanine. Of the read, only the CDR3 DNA is kept; its 45 bases are in frame from base 1. This TCR derives from an adult in good health. The chain is made from TRBV3-1 (or the pseudogene TRBV3-2) and TRBJ1-1; possibly the D gene is TRBD1, per 6 matching bases. Sequencing used peripheral blood, obtained on day 0 of AZD1222 vaccination. The nucleotide sequence is TGTGCCAGCAGCCCAAGCGGGGGCGGGAACACTGAAGCTTTCTTT. Its amino acids are CASSPSGGGNTEAFF.